The rows below give T cell receptor beta chains drawn from one sample of a study of molecular identifiers for immune sequencing clone quantification. TCRdb reprocessed the PCR reads with MiXCR, giving one entry per CDR3 protein. The table records about half a million distinct CDR3 sequences, roughly 24% of them present only once. Material for sequencing was naive CD8+ T cells from blood, with Jurkat cell RNA spiked in. These receptors were taken from a human donor in good health. Some libraries in this study had Jurkat cell RNA spiked in. Each CDR3 is given with its conserved first and last residue. A D gene is named only where the DNA matches it firmly. The size of a clone is reported for some rows only, either as once, few or many, or as a class for expanded clones.

abundance	v_gene	j_gene	d_gene	CDR3nt	CDR3aa
few	TRBV9	TRBJ2-7	.	TGTGCCAGCAGCGTAGCGGCGGAGACCTACGAGCAGTACTTC	CASSVAAETYEQYF
few	TRBV27	TRBJ2-1	.	TGTGCCAGCAGTTTCCTTCTAGCTGAATCCGAGGAGTTCTTC	CASSFLLAESEEFF
.	TRBV27	TRBJ1-1	.	TGTGCCAGCAGTTTAGGCCCAGGGACCTTCGTTAGTGAAGCTTTCTTT	CASSLGPGTFVSEAFF
many	TRBV28	TRBJ2-3	TRBD2	TGCGCCAGCAGCTCAAGGACTAGCGGGACAGATACGCAGTATTTT	CASSSRTSGTDTQYF
.	TRBV20-1	TRBJ2-7	.	TGCAGTGCTAGCGGACTCCCGGGGCCCTCCGAGCAGTACTTC	CSASGLPGPSEQYF
.	TRBV4-3	TRBJ2-1	.	TGCGCCAGCAGCCAAGGGTTTGCGGGACCACGCAATGAGCAGTTCTTC	CASSQGFAGPRNEQFF
many	TRBV5-5	TRBJ1-1	.	TGTGCCAGCAGCTCTATCCCTCACGATGTGAACACTGAAGCTTTCTTT	CASSSIPHDVNTEAFF
many	TRBV12-3/TRBV12-4	TRBJ2-5	TRBD2	TGTGCCAGCAGCTTTGCTAGCGGCCAAGAGACCCAGTACTTC	CASSFASGQETQYF
many	TRBV6-1	TRBJ1-1	.	TGTGCCAGCAGTGAACTCTTCGGGGAGGCTGAAGCTTTCTTT	CASSELFGEAEAFF
.	TRBV19	TRBJ2-7	.	TGTGCCACCTCAGGCGGCCAGGAGTGGTACGAGCAGTACTTC	CATSGGQEWYEQYF
.	TRBV4-3	TRBJ2-3	TRBD2	TGCGCCAGCAGCCAAGATCCCGCGGGAGGGCTGGCAGATACGCAGTATTTT	CASSQDPAGGLADTQYF
many	TRBV7-9	TRBJ1-1	.	TGTGCCAGCAGCAAACCGAACAGGGAAGCTTTCTTT	CASSKPNREAFF
many	TRBV7-9	TRBJ2-3	.	TGTGCCAGCAGCCCCAGGACAGATACGCAGTATTTT	CASSPRTDTQYF
once	TRBV4-1	TRBJ2-7	TRBD1	TGCGCCAGCAGCCAAGACCTCGACAGGGCCTCCTACGAGCAGTACTTC	CASSQDLDRASYEQYF
many	TRBV5-4	TRBJ2-7	.	TGTGCCAGCAGCTTGGGACATGGAAACGAGCAGTACTTC	CASSLGHGNEQYF
few	TRBV7-8	TRBJ2-7	TRBD2	TGTGCCAGCAGCTTAAGGTTAGCGGGGGACTACGAGCAGTACTTC	CASSLRLAGDYEQYF
few	TRBV30	TRBJ2-1	TRBD1	TGTGCCTGGAGCTCGGGACAGGGGACCTACAATGAGCAGTTCTTC	CAWSSGQGTYNEQFF
.	TRBV27	TRBJ2-4	.	TGTGCCAGCAGTTTACGACAGACACTAGCCAAAAACATTCAGTACTTC	CASSLRQTLAKNIQYF
many	TRBV14	TRBJ1-1	.	TGTGCCAGCAGCCAAGATAAATTTGGGGAGGATGAAGCTTTCTTT	CASSQDKFGEDEAFF
.	TRBV5-1	TRBJ1-1	.	TGCGCCAGCAGCTTGGGAGGGGGAGCCACTGAAACTTTCTTT	CASSLGGGATETFF
.	TRBV6-1	TRBJ1-4	.	TGTGCCAGTGGAGTCAACGGAAACCTGTTTTTT	CASGVNGNLFF
few	TRBV20-1	TRBJ2-3	TRBD1	TGCAGGCTGGGGGGGACAGGGGGTCCAGATACGCAGTATTTT	CRLGGTGGPDTQYF
few	TRBV28	TRBJ1-3	.	TGTGCCAGCAGAGAGATAGGGTACTCTGGAAACACCATATATTTT	CASREIGYSGNTIYF
once	TRBV4-1	TRBJ1-1	.	TGCGCCAGCAGCCAATTACAGGGAAAGGGGAACACTGAAGCTCTCTTT	CASSQLQGKGNTEALF
few	TRBV4-3	TRBJ1-4	TRBD1	TGCGCCAGCAGCCAAGATACCTTCGGCTTGACAGGGTTGGAAGAAAAACTGTTTTTT	CASSQDTFGLTGLEEKLFF
.	TRBV7-9	TRBJ1-4	.	TGTGCTTCGGCGGAGATTAATGAAAAACTGTTTTTT	CASAEINEKLFF
few	TRBV6-2/TRBV6-3	TRBJ1-2	.	TGTGCCAGCAGCATAATGGGGGAAGGCGACACCTTC	CASSIMGEGDTF
.	TRBV6-1	TRBJ2-7	.	TGTGCCCGCTCCGTTCTGGGGGCCTCCTACGAGCAGTACTTC	CARSVLGASYEQYF
many	TRBV6-2/TRBV6-3	TRBJ2-7	.	TGTGCCAGCAGTTACGGGCCCTACGAGCAGTACTTC	CASSYGPYEQYF
.	TRBV25-1	TRBJ2-3	.	TGTGCCAGCAGTGAAGAAGGGTGGACGGGAGATACGCAGTATTTT	CASSEEGWTGDTQYF
few	TRBV7-2	TRBJ1-1	.	TGTGCCAGCAGCTTAGGGGACACACCTTGGGTAGGGACTGAAGCTTTCTTT	CASSLGDTPWVGTEAFF
many	TRBV7-2	TRBJ1-1	.	TGTGCCAGCAGCTCGCCGGGACGGATGAACACTGAAGCTTTCTTT	CASSSPGRMNTEAFF
few	TRBV7-8	TRBJ1-1	.	TGTGCCAGCAGCACGGGACCGAACACTGAAGCTTTCTTT	CASSTGPNTEAFF
few	TRBV10-2	TRBJ2-3	TRBD2	TGCGCCAGCAGTGATGGCGGGGGGGCATCAGATACGCAGTATTTT	CASSDGGGASDTQYF
many	TRBV2	TRBJ2-4	.	TGTGCCAGCAGTGAACTGACCGAAATTCAGTACTTC	CASSELTEIQYF
.	TRBV19	TRBJ2-7	.	TGTGCCAGTAGTATCCCCAGCGGAGCCGAGCAGTACTTC	CASSIPSGAEQYF
.	TRBV19	TRBJ2-2	.	TGTGCCAGTAGTCACGGGAGACGTACCGGGGAGCTGTTTTTT	CASSHGRRTGELFF
.	TRBV4-3	TRBJ2-7	.	TGCGCCAGCAGCCAAGTGGGGGGGGCGCACGAGCAGTACTTC	CASSQVGGAHEQYF
.	TRBV20-1	TRBJ2-7	.	TGCAGTGCTAGAGGAGGTGAGGCACAGTTCTTCTACGAGCAGTACTTC	CSARGGEAQFFYEQYF
many	TRBV9	TRBJ1-5	.	TGTGCCAGCAGCGTAGGGAGGGTTGGACAGCCCCAGCATTTT	CASSVGRVGQPQHF
.	TRBV5-1	TRBJ2-5	TRBD2	TGCGCCAGCAACGGACTAGCGGGGGAAGAGACCCAGTACTTC	CASNGLAGEETQYF
many	TRBV6-5	TRBJ2-1	TRBD2	TGTGCCAGCAGACTAGCGGGGGGGGCCTACAATGAGCAGTTCTTC	CASRLAGGAYNEQFF
many	TRBV7-8	TRBJ1-1	.	TGTGCCAGCAGCCCCCTCTGGACACTTCAGAACACTGAAGCTTTCTTT	CASSPLWTLQNTEAFF
.	TRBV12-5	TRBJ1-4	.	TGTGCTAGTGGTTTGGTTGTAGGTGGGCCAAGGATTGCAACTAATGAAAAACTGTTTTTT	CASGLVVGGPRIATNEKLFF
few	TRBV19	TRBJ2-5	TRBD2	TGTGCCAGTAGTCCTGACCTAGCGGGGGGGGAGACCCAGTACTTC	CASSPDLAGGETQYF
.	TRBV28	TRBJ1-2	.	TGTACCAGCAGTTTCCGCGGGGCAGGGAACTATGGCTACACCTTC	CTSSFRGAGNYGYTF
.	TRBV6-5	TRBJ2-1	TRBD2	TGTGCCAGCAGTCTAGCGGGGGGGATCTACAATGAGCAGTTCTTC	CASSLAGGIYNEQFF
.	TRBV27	TRBJ1-2	.	TGTGCCAGCAGCCCCGTAAGGGGACCAGACTATGGCTACACCTTC	CASSPVRGPDYGYTF
few	TRBV27	TRBJ1-2	.	TGTGCCAGCAAAGAAGGACAGACTAACTATGGCTACACCTTC	CASKEGQTNYGYTF
few	TRBV20-1	TRBJ2-1	.	TGCAGTCCTTCTAGTTTCAATGAGCAGTTCTTC	CSPSSFNEQFF
.	TRBV2	TRBJ2-7	.	TGTGCCAGCAGTGAAGCGCTCTCGGACCCCTACGAGCAGTACTTC	CASSEALSDPYEQYF
few	TRBV7-2	TRBJ2-5	.	TGTGCCAGCAGCCCCTTCGGGGAGCTTGATCGGTACTTC	CASSPFGELDRYF
.	TRBV28	TRBJ2-1	.	TGTGCCAGCAGGCGATATGCATTCAGCCTAAACGCTTCCTACAATGAGCAGTTCTTC	CASRRYAFSLNASYNEQFF
few	TRBV19	TRBJ2-7	TRBD1	TGTGCCAGTAGTATCGGACAGGCCGCTGTAAACGAGCAGTACTTC	CASSIGQAAVNEQYF
many	TRBV28	TRBJ1-1	.	TGTGCCAGCAGTTTAGACAGGCAGAACACTGAAGCTTTCTTT	CASSLDRQNTEAFF
.	TRBV11-2	TRBJ2-1	.	TGTGCCAGCAGCTTAGAATTAGCGGAGTTCACCTACAATGAGCAGTTCTTC	CASSLELAEFTYNEQFF
many	TRBV4-1	TRBJ1-1	.	TGCGCCAGCAGCCAAGGCTGGGGGCCGGACACTGAAGCTTTCTTT	CASSQGWGPDTEAFF
many	TRBV5-1	TRBJ1-1	.	TGCGCCAGCAGCTTAACATATGGCACTGAAGCTTTCTTT	CASSLTYGTEAFF
many	TRBV27	TRBJ2-3	TRBD2	TGTGCCAGCAGTGGGGGACTAGCGGGGAACCTGGTTGCAGATACGCAGTATTTT	CASSGGLAGNLVADTQYF